The following is a T cell receptor (beta chain) sequence with its context. The conserved closing phenylalanine or tryptophan is absent in this CDR3, likely reflecting a read error. The DNA is omitted, as the CDR3 cannot be located on it reliably, and the CDR3 follows TCRdb's listing. The data stem from a study of tumor-infiltrating lymphocytes in oesophageal squamous cell carcinoma. Germline values: CDR1 LGHNT, CDR2 FRNRAP. Ends included, the CDR3 has 8 residues. Each CDR3 protein gets one entry after TCRdb re-called the PCR reads with MiXCR. Among some 15,000 distinct CDR3 sequences, around half were seen once, and the ten largest hold around two fifths.

The chain has TRBV12-5 and TRBJ1-2; no check of the table's D call, TRBD1, against the DNA was made. The TCR comes from a female donor with esophageal squamous cell carcinoma. The specimen was esophageal tumor tissue. The CDR3 sequence: CASVIRDR.